Included here is one T cell receptor (beta chain) sequence, with context. Within the sample, other DNA sequences also encode this same CDR3. Germline-derived CDR1 and CDR2 are LNHNV and YYDKDF (reference sequence). V lost 1 base, J lost 6 bases, and 2 bases stayed unmatched. This CDR3 is built from 14 residues. This sample is part of a study of blood T cell repertoires in COVID-19. Across the whole study: PBMCs, B-cell-depleted T cells, or T cells were the source of the cDNA or gDNA that made up the material.

Original processing methods: The assay estimated nucleated cells by amplifying reference gene primers. The repertoire was sequenced with immunoSEQ multiplex PCR; TCRdb's copy has only in-frame clones and lacks some. For V, J and clone size, that table is used; D and trimming come from the DNA. The table records 80,000 or so clones, roughly 82% of them present only once. This receptor was taken from an older man with acute or convalescent COVID-19. The chain joins TRBV15 to TRBJ2-7, with 11 bases that match TRBD1. The specimen was peripheral blood. CDR3 DNA: TGTGCCACCAGCAGAGGGGGACAGGGGGGCGAGCAGTACTTC. Its translation: CATSRGGQGGEQYF.